This passage covers 31 T cell receptor beta chains from one sample sequenced in a study of blood T cell repertoires in COVID-19. The method was immunoSEQ multiplex PCR; TCRdb's version includes in-frame clones alone and lacks a portion of them. The sample holds roughly 70,000 clones, roughly 84% seen once. Sequencing used peripheral blood. These receptors all stem from a woman aged 55-69 years with acute or convalescent COVID-19.

The chain is built from TRBV4-1 and TRBJ2-7, with D perhaps TRBD2 (6 bases). The germline CDR1 and CDR2 sequences are MGHRA and YSYEKL. Trimming pared 0 bases from V and 6 bases from J, leaving 12 bases between. CDR3 length: 14 amino acids. The CDR3 DNA reads TGCGCCAGCAGCCAAGAGTTGCGGGGCCCCGAGCAGTACTTC. It translates to CASSQELRGPEQYF.

For the CDR3, the DNA is TGTGCCAGCAGTTATAACGGTGAAAAACTGTTTTTT. Its protein is CASSYNGEKLFF. The V gene is TRBV6-5, the J gene TRBJ1-4; no clear D gene. The CDR3 consists of 12 residues. Trimming stripped 3 bases from V and 7 bases from J, with 6 bases between. From germline, CDR1 is MNHEY and CDR2 SVGAGI.

This chain connects TRBV20-1 to TRBJ1-1, with TRBD1 identical over 7 bases. Germline assignment: CDR1 DFQATT and CDR2 SNEGSKA (reference sequence). The trim removed 3 bases at V and 0 bases at J, leaving 7 bases unmatched. The CDR3 length is 15 residues. The CDR3 sequence is CSASEGAGVNTEAFF. The DNA for the CDR3 is TGCAGTGCTAGTGAGGGGGCGGGCGTGAACACTGAAGCTTTCTTT.

V is TRBV27 and J is TRBJ1-1, with 7 bases lining up with TRBD1. The ends lost 5 bases at V and 11 bases at J; junction bases unmatched: 11. The CDR3 consists of 13 residues. Germline loops: CDR1 MNHEY, CDR2 SMNVEV (reference sequence). Written as DNA, the CDR3 is TGTGCCAGCAGTGTGTACCAAGGACAGGTTGCTTTCTTT. Protein product: CASSVYQGQVAFF.

This chain links TRBV30 with TRBJ2-7; no clear D gene. Germline CDR1 and CDR2: GTSNPN and SVGIG (reference sequence). Trimming left V 1 base short and J 5 bases short, with 9 bases between. The CDR3 spans 12 residues. CDR3 region: CAWSGAEHEQYF. The CDR3 DNA reads as TGTGCCTGGAGTGGGGCCGAGCACGAGCAGTACTTC.

The chain recombines TRBV30 with TRBJ1-2; D gene uncertain. V lost 2 bases and J 12 bases, leaving 13 bases between the germline ends. CDR3 length equals 11 residues. CDR1 and CDR2 from the germline V gene are GTSNPN and SVGIG (reference sequence). The DNA for the CDR3 is TGTGCCTGGAGTTTCGCAGGAAGTCACACCTTC. Protein sequence: CAWSFAGSHTF.

The count of this clone is one. The chain has TRBV15 and TRBJ2-3; D perhaps matches TRBD1 (6 bases). The CDR3 runs 15 residues. V was cut by 4 bases and J by 4 bases, with 15 bases left in between. Looked up from germline, CDR1 is LNHNV and CDR2 is YYDKDF (reference sequence). The CDR3 nucleotides are TGTGCCACCAGCACTACCGGGACACAATCAGATACGCAGTATTTT. This gives the protein CATSTTGTQSDTQYF. The full variable domain, with the rest looked up from reference TRBV15 and TRBJ2-3, is DAMVIQNPRYQVTQFGKPVTLSCSQTLNHNVMYWYQQKSSQAPKLLFHYYDKDFNNEADTPDNFQSRRPNTSFCFLDIRSPGLGDTAMYLCATSTTGTQSDTQYFGPGTRLTVL.

This clone was picked up one time. The chain links TRBV5-1 to TRBJ2-7; TRBD1 aligns across 9 bases. From germline, CDR1 is SGHRS and CDR2 YFSETQ. The J segment lost 3 bases and the V segment lost 0 bases, leaving 4 bases of the junction unmatched. The CDR3 spans 15 residues. Here the CDR3 DNA reads TGCGCCAGCAGCTTGGGGGACAGGGAGGTCTACGAGCAGTACTTC. Its translation is CASSLGDREVYEQYF.

The rearrangement joins TRBV7-8 to TRBJ2-1; a weak D match, TRBD2 (5 bases). The CDR3 totals 17 residues. V was trimmed by 1 base and J by 6 bases, leaving 19 bases between them. The V gene's germline CDR1 is SGHVS and CDR2 FQNEAQ. The CDR3 bases are TGTGCCAGCAGCTTAGTAGGCTACCGGGGTTGGGGCAATGAGCAGTTCTTC. The encoded protein is CASSLVGYRGWGNEQFF.

The chain couples TRBV6-5 to TRBJ2-2; 9 nucleotides line up with TRBD1. Trimming at V came to 8 bases and at J to 4 bases, leaving 5 bases not matched to a gene. Germline values: CDR1 MNHEY, CDR2 SVGAGI. The CDR3 loop spans 14 amino acids. The CDR3 bases are TGTGCCAGCGGGGGACAGGGTACCACCGGGGAGCTGTTTTTT. Residues: CASGGQGTTGELFF.

The chain uses TRBV5-6 and TRBJ2-3; TRBD2 is a possible D gene (6 bases). The CDR3 contains 16 residues. V lost 3 bases and J 6 bases, leaving 20 bases between the germline ends. CDR1 and CDR2 (germline): SGHDT, YYEEEE. CDR3 DNA sequence: TGTGCCAGCAGCTCGCCGGGGGACCGTCGTGGGGATACGCAGTATTTT. It codes for CASSSPGDRRGDTQYF.

This clone came up a few times. The CDR3 region has the DNA TGCGCCAGCAGCTTGGATTTAGGGGGCACTGAAGCTTTCTTT. It encodes CASSLDLGGTEAFF. The gene calls are TRBV5-1 and TRBJ1-1; tentative D call: TRBD1 (6 bases). The length of the CDR3 is 14 residues. CDR1 and CDR2 (germline): SGHRS, YFSETQ. V lost 0 bases, J lost 4 bases, and 10 bases lay in between.

The chain joins TRBV5-5 to TRBJ1-2; weak D call: TRBD1 (5 bases). The V gene lost 1 base and the J gene lost 4 bases, with 14 bases spanning the gap. The germline V gene has CDR1 SGHKS and CDR2 YYEKEE (reference sequence). This CDR3 is built from 15 residues. CDR3 DNA: TGTGCCAGCAGCTTGACAGGCGTCCTCCTCTATGGCTACACCTTC. It specifies CASSLTGVLLYGYTF.

The chain couples TRBV27 to TRBJ1-1; D remains ambiguous. CDR3 length: 13 amino acids. The V gene's germline CDR1 is MNHEY and CDR2 SMNVEV (reference sequence). Trimming left V 6 bases short and J 0 bases short, with 8 bases between. CDR3 nucleotides: TGTGCCAGCAGATCATACATGAACACTGAAGCTTTCTTT. This encodes CASRSYMNTEAFF.

The chain couples TRBV30 to TRBJ1-6, with a possible D match to TRBD1 (6 bases). The ends were cut back, 7 bases at V and 8 bases at J, with 12 bases in the middle. The germline CDR1 and CDR2 sequences are GTSNPN and SVGIG (reference sequence). The CDR3 totals 12 residues. The CDR3 DNA follows: TGTGCCTCGGACCCAGGGGATTCACCCCTCCACTTT. This sequence encodes CASDPGDSPLHF.

This clone has only one observation. This chain joins TRBV14 and TRBJ1-1; D might be TRBD1 (6 bases). The ends were cut back, 4 bases at V and 0 bases at J, with 15 bases in the middle. This CDR3 region has 16 residues. Germline loops: CDR1 SGHDN, CDR2 FVKESK. CDR3 sequence (DNA): TGTGCCAGCAGCCTTTTTTCCGGGACACTGAACACTGAAGCTTTCTTT. This encodes CASSLFSGTLNTEAFF.

The rearrangement joins TRBV19 to TRBJ1-1; 7 positions match TRBD1. Germline V gene lookup returns CDR1 LNHDA and CDR2 SQIVND (reference sequence). The V gene end was trimmed by 1 base and the J gene end by 3 bases; junction bases not matched to a gene: 5. The CDR3 contains 15 residues. The CDR3 DNA sequence: TGTGCCAGTAGTATAGGAGGGGGCTTAGACACTGAAGCTTTCTTT. Encoded protein: CASSIGGGLDTEAFF.

V is TRBV5-1 and J is TRBJ1-2, with D perhaps matching TRBD1 (6 bases). The germline CDR1 and CDR2 sequences are SGHRS and YFSETQ. V was shortened by 5 bases and J by 5 bases, with 16 bases between the two germline ends. This CDR3 region has 14 residues. The CDR3 nucleotides are TGCGCCAGCAGTTCAGGGGTATCAGGGTATGGCTACACCTTC. Translating gives CASSSGVSGYGYTF.

This rearrangement joins TRBV4-2 to TRBJ2-3; D is unclear. Trimming stripped 0 bases from V and 4 bases from J, with 11 bases between. Germline loops: CDR1 LGHNA, CDR2 YNFKEQ. This CDR3 region has 15 residues. This CDR3 is CASSQDGVVSDTQYF. The DNA of the CDR3 is TGTGCCAGCAGCCAAGATGGAGTAGTGTCAGATACGCAGTATTTT.

V and J are TRBV7-9 and TRBJ1-4; 11 bases match TRBD1. CDR1 is SEHNR and CDR2 is FQNEAQ in the germline V gene (reference sequence). CDR3 length: 15 amino acids. The V gene end was trimmed by 6 bases and the J gene end by 8 bases; junction bases not matched to a gene: 8. The DNA for the CDR3 is TGTGCCAGCAGTTCCCTGGGACAGGGGGTGGAAAAACTGTTTTTT. The encoded protein is CASSSLGQGVEKLFF.

The chain joins TRBV6-6 to TRBJ1-1; D gene uncertain. The CDR3 is 16 residues long. Looked up from germline, CDR1 is MNHNY and CDR2 is SVGAGI (reference sequence). The V end was cut by 2 bases, the J end by 4 bases, with 17 bases between. Written as DNA, the CDR3 is TGTGCCAGCAGTTACGAACCTCCAGGAACTCCCACTGAAGCTTTCTTT. Protein sequence: CASSYEPPGTPTEAFF.

This chain uses TRBV30 with TRBJ2-2; tentatively, D is TRBD2 (6 bases). The CDR3 is 12 residues long. Germline assignment: CDR1 GTSNPN and CDR2 SVGIG (reference sequence). V gave up 3 bases and J gave up 6 bases, with 8 bases separating them. Here the CDR3 DNA reads TGTGCCTGGAGGGCTAGCGCCGGGGAGCTGTTTTTT. Residues: CAWRASAGELFF.

V and J are TRBV7-8 and TRBJ2-7; D might be TRBD1 (5 bases). The CDR3 runs to 12 residues. CDR1 is SGHVS and CDR2 is FQNEAQ in the germline V gene. Trimming stripped 5 bases from V and 3 bases from J, with 8 bases between. CDR3 region: CASSPTVYEQYF. Written as DNA, the CDR3 is TGTGCCAGCAGCCCGACAGTCTACGAGCAGTACTTC.

The V call is TRBV9, the J call TRBJ1-2; D remains ambiguous. Trimming removed 0 bases at V and 4 bases at J, with 10 bases between. This CDR3 has 14 amino acids. Germline V gives CDR1 SGDLS, CDR2 YYNGEE. CDR3 loop: CASSVGEGTYGYTF. CDR3 bases: TGTGCCAGCAGCGTAGGGGAGGGTACCTATGGCTACACCTTC. Full variable domain (outside the CDR3, taken from reference TRBV9 and TRBJ1-2): DSGVTQTPKHLITATGQRVTLRCSPRSGDLSVYWYQQSLDQGLQFLIQYYNGEERAKGNILERFSAQQFPDLHSELNLSSLELGDSALYFCASSVGEGTYGYTFGSGTRLTVV.

This clone was observed a few times. The chain employs TRBV6-5 and TRBJ1-6, with D possibly matching TRBD1 (5 bases). The germline CDR1 and CDR2 sequences are MNHEY and SVGAGI. The V and J ends lost 2 bases and 10 bases respectively, with 15 bases between them. The CDR3 covers 15 residues. CDR3 residues: CASSYEWAGGSPLHF. The CDR3, as DNA: TGTGCCAGCAGTTACGAATGGGCGGGGGGATCACCCCTCCACTTT.

The chain is built from TRBV7-2 and TRBJ1-3, with D unclear. CDR3 length equals 13 residues. Looked up from germline, CDR1 is SGHTA and CDR2 is FQGNSA. Trimming removed 4 bases at V and 0 bases at J, with 4 bases between. The CDR3 sequence: CASSSLSGNTIYF. The CDR3 coding sequence is TGTGCCAGCAGCTCACTCTCTGGAAACACCATATATTTT.

J is TRBJ1-4 and V is TRBV5-1; 8 nucleotides agree with TRBD1. This CDR3 has 14 amino acids. CDR1 and CDR2 (germline): SGHRS, YFSETQ. Germline trimming cut 4 bases from V and 6 bases from J; bases unmatched to any gene: 5. The CDR3 nucleotides read TGCGCCAGCAGCGCGACAGGGGACGATGAAAAACTGTTTTTT. This gives the protein CASSATGDDEKLFF.

This chain joins TRBV7-6 and TRBJ2-3; the match to TRBD1 covers 7 bases. The trim removed 5 bases at V and 2 bases at J, leaving 10 bases unmatched. The germline gives CDR1 SGHVS, CDR2 FNYEAQ. CDR3 length: 16 amino acids. In nucleotides, the CDR3 is TGTGCCAGCAGCGGATTAACAGGGGATTTCACAGATACGCAGTATTTT. This translates into CASSGLTGDFTDTQYF.

The V gene is TRBV2, the J gene TRBJ2-1; 7 bases align to TRBD2. This CDR3 has 14 residues. The ends lost 10 bases at V and 7 bases at J; junction bases unmatched: 13. Germline V lookup: CDR1 SNHLY, CDR2 FYNNEI. The CDR3 DNA reads TGTGCCACCCTTTTCGGGGGGACGAAAAATGAGCAGTTCTTC. This encodes CATLFGGTKNEQFF.

The chain joins TRBV5-1 to TRBJ2-2; D is unclear. With 4 bases removed from V and 9 bases from J, the gap between germline ends came to 7 bases. The CDR3 consists of 11 residues. CDR1 and CDR2 from the germline V gene are SGHRS and YFSETQ. CDR3 in DNA: TGCGCCAGCAGCAACAGCCGGGAGCTGTTTTTT. Translating it yields CASSNSRELFF. Drawing the rest from reference TRBV5-1 and TRBJ2-2, the complete variable domain is KAGVTQTPRYLIKTRGQQVTLSCSPISGHRSVSWYQQTPGQGLQFLFEYFSETQRNKGNFPGRFSGRQFSNSRSEMNVSTLELGDSALYLCASSNSRELFFGEGSRLTVL.

The chain is built from TRBV3-1 (or the pseudogene TRBV3-2) and TRBJ2-7, with D tentatively TRBD1 (6 bases). Between the trimmed V and J ends, which lost 1 base and 7 bases, there was a span of 14 bases. The CDR3 contains 14 residues. Germline V gives CDR1 LGHDT, CDR2 YNNKEL (reference sequence). CDR3 nucleotides: TGTGCCAGCAGCCAAGTTAAAACAGGGAGAGAGCAGTACTTC. Translating it yields CASSQVKTGREQYF.